Following are 4 T cell receptor beta chains from one sample sequenced in a study of spatial heterogeneity in lung cancer (dated by TCRdb to between 2019 and 2020). The protocol used for the library was 5' RACE. The instrument was a NextSeq 500. The public reads were reanalyzed by TCRdb: fastp trimming at Q25, MiXCR alignment, in-frame beta chains only. Rows are combined by CDR3 protein, so each entry shows the most common genes and DNA. The sample includes roughly 5,700 distinct CDR3 sequences, with around 7.3% observed a single time. The leading ten clones occupy approximately 29% of the sample. Their cognate antigens are unknown. General conclusions and limits of the study: The number of expanded intratumoral alpha and beta TCRs correlated with the tumor nonsynonymous mutation count.

Explained via the paper, the time point label denotes: sample taken at primary tumor resection. The sample consisted of lung tumor tissue, taken at surgery. The receptors originated from a female donor with early-stage non-small cell lung cancer.

V and J are TRBV30 and TRBJ1-2; no clear D gene. The CDR3 sequence is 10 residues long. V was trimmed by 3 bases and J by 8 bases, leaving 7 bases between them. Germline V lookup: CDR1 GTSNPN, CDR2 SVGIG (reference sequence). CDR3 DNA: TGTGCCTGGAGGAAGGTCGGCTACACCTTC. Its protein product is CAWRKVGYTF.

This clonotype was observed many times. The genes are TRBV6-6 and TRBJ2-7, with D uncertain. Germline CDR1 is MNHNY and CDR2 is SVGAGI (reference sequence). The V end lost 2 bases, the J end lost 0 bases, and 5 bases lay between the germline ends. The CDR3 spans 13 residues. CDR3 sequence (DNA): TGTGCCAGCAGTTACGGATACTCCTACGAGCAGTACTTC. This codes for CASSYGYSYEQYF.

This clonotype has ten or more counts. At one of its ends the junction is not consistent with the germline gene, which may arise from a read error. The J gene is TRBJ1-1, the V gene TRBV14, with 9 bases fitting TRBD1. The germline CDR1 and CDR2 sequences are SGHDN and FVKESK. This CDR3 is 14 amino acids long. The chain's CDR3 is CVSSSLQGATEAFF. CDR3 sequence (DNA): TGTGTCAGCAGCTCTCTACAGGGGGCAACTGAAGCTTTCTTT.

This clonotype is classed as medium-sized. The genes are TRBV20-1 and TRBJ2-1; maybe TRBD1 (6 bases). This CDR3 is 13 amino acids long. Trimming cost V 5 bases and J 4 bases, with 12 bases left between them. The germline gives CDR1 DFQATT, CDR2 SNEGSKA (reference sequence). The CDR3 here is CSAPRDIYNEQFF. CDR3 nucleotide sequence: TGCAGTGCTCCTCGGGACATATACAATGAGCAGTTCTTC.